This record concerns one T cell receptor (beta chain) sequence. As yet, its antigen is unknown. The sample belongs to a study of T cell clones after liver transplantation. Study summary: A pre-transplant mixed lymphocyte reaction with TCRbeta sequencing defined graft-donor-reactive clones followed in post-transplant blood. Third-party-reactive TCRbeta sequences from pre-transplant mixed lymphocyte reactions served as antigen-independent comparators.

Regarding the study as a whole: These preliminary findings come from unstandardized post-transplant sampling times.

Using immunoSEQ multiplex PCR, the repertoire was profiled, and TCRdb retains in-frame clones only, with some absent. This table has 40,000 to 65,000 clones, roughly 83% appearing once. V was pared by 4 bases and J by 3 bases, with 10 bases between. Germline V gene data show CDR1 as LGHNA and CDR2 as YSLEER. This CDR3 is 13 amino acids long. This sequence joins TRBV4-3 and TRBJ2-7; D call uncertain. Sequencing was performed on CD4+ T cells from blood, taken before liver transplant. The clonotype was recovered from a human donor who received a liver transplant. The CDR3 region has the DNA TGCGCCAGCAGCCGAAATTACGGCTACGAGCAGTACTTC. Encoded protein: CASSRNYGYEQYF.